This TCR beta chain came from a study of shared clonotypes between healthy human individuals. Several immunoSEQ plates received, in even portions, the genomic DNA of each subset. Generated by immunoSEQ multiplex PCR, the TCRdb table keeps only in-frame clones and is missing some. Of millions of clones detected, approximately 95% appear once; the ten largest clones hold 0.39%. All the donors were Caucasian adults who lived in Nashville, Tennessee. This clone was counted once. After removal of 3 bases from V and 3 bases from J, the junction contained 8 bases not matched to a gene. The germline V gene has CDR1 LNHDA and CDR2 SQIVND (reference sequence). There are 17 residues in the CDR3.

The V gene is TRBV19, the J gene TRBJ2-1, with 10 bases that match TRBD2. This TCR was recovered from a man younger than 35 in good health. Some clones in this sample may be carry-over from other donors' samples. The sequencing input was naive CD4+ T cells from PBMCs. Subset defined: CD45RA+ positively selected. The CDR3 spells CASSIQREGLIYNEQFF. In DNA, the CDR3 is TGTGCCAGTAGTATCCAGCGGGAGGGCCTCATCTACAATGAGCAGTTCTTC.